This passage covers 23 T cell receptor beta chains from one sample sequenced in a study of tumor and adjacent non-tumor tissue in lung cancer. TCRbeta libraries were built with three rounds of nested PCR, modified from ARM-PCR. TCRdb passed the multiplex PCR reads through MiXCR, listing each CDR3 protein once. The sample lists about 43,000 distinct CDR3 sequences, over 55% occurring once. No cell sorting was done before RNA was extracted from the tissue. The normal lung tissue was taken more than 3 cm from the tumor edge. Sequencing was performed on distant non-tumor lung tissue. These receptor sequences come from a man in his fifties or sixties with non-small cell lung cancer.

In regard to this clonotype: The junction does not match germline at one end; this may be a read error. The rearrangement uses TRBV11-1 and TRBJ1-6; D remains unclear. The CDR3 has 14 residues. The germline gives CDR1 SGHAT, CDR2 FQDESV (reference sequence). The CDR3 loop reads CANSIEDLGSPLHF. The CDR3 nucleotides read TGTGCCAACAGCATAGAGGATTTGGGCTCACCCCTCCACTTT. The full variable domain, with the rest looked up from reference TRBV11-1 and TRBJ1-6, is EAEVAQSPRYKITEKSQAVAFWCDPISGHATLYWYRQILGQGPELLVQFQDESVVDDSQLPKDRFSAERLKGVDSTLKIQPAELGDSAMYLCANSIEDLGSPLHFGNGTRLTVT.

The genes are TRBV18 and TRBJ2-1; a weak D match, TRBD2 (6 bases). Germline CDR1 reads KGHSH; CDR2 reads LQKENI. CDR3 length: 15 residues. The V end was cut by 4 bases, the J end by 6 bases, with 16 bases between. Here the CDR3 reads CASSRPGAAGNEQFF. The CDR3 nucleotides are TGTGCCAGCTCACGTCCGGGAGCAGCTGGCAATGAGCAGTTCTTC.

The rearrangement links TRBV20-1 to TRBJ1-4; TRBD1 might be the D (6 bases). The CDR3 extends over 12 amino acids. Germline V lookup: CDR1 DFQATT, CDR2 SNEGSKA (reference sequence). The V gene lost 6 bases and the J gene lost 6 bases, with 11 bases spanning the gap. The CDR3 sequence is CSAWTADEKLFF. CDR3 bases: TGCAGTGCCTGGACAGCTGATGAAAAACTGTTTTTT.

This clonotype was detected a few times. The CDR3 DNA reads TGTGCCAGCTCCCCCGGCCAAGGGAGGGAAACTGAAGCTTTCTTT. It is translated as CASSPGQGRETEAFF. The V and J genes are TRBV7-9 and TRBJ1-1; the D is unclear. Trimming stripped 8 bases from V and 5 bases from J, with 21 bases between. CDR1 is SEHNR and CDR2 is FQNEAQ in the germline V gene (reference sequence). The CDR3 consists of 15 residues.

Note on this clonotype: One end of the junction varies from germline; a read error may be responsible. This chain connects TRBV11-2 to TRBJ2-3, with D maybe TRBD2 (6 bases). The CDR3 runs to 19 residues. Germline lookup yields CDR1 SGHAT and CDR2 FQNNGV. In DNA form, the CDR3 reads TGTGCTAGCAGCCTATCTAGTGCGGCGGGAATACGAGGCACAGATACGCAGTATTTT. Residues: CASSLSSAAGIRGTDTQYF.

Remarks on this clonotype: Relative to the germline gene, one junction end is altered; a read error may explain this. The rearrangement joins TRBV10-2 to TRBJ2-5, with D uncertain. This CDR3 comprises 14 residues. From germline, CDR1 is WSHSY and CDR2 SAAADI. The DNA of the CDR3 is TGCGCCAGCAGGCTTTCGGAAGTGCAAGAGACTCAGTACTTC. Translated, it gives CASRLSEVQETQYF.

In this sample, this clonotype turned up once. Its ends do not fully match the called genes, so a read error is possible. This rearrangement joins TRBV12-3 or TRBV12-4 to TRBJ1-5; D not resolved. This CDR3 has 13 amino acids. CDR3 sequence: CARSLKYNQSQHF. In DNA form, the CDR3 reads TGTGCCAGAAGCCTCAAGTACAATCAGTCCCAACATTTT.

Turning to this clonotype: A junction boundary mismatches the germline segment, possibly from a read error. This sequence joins TRBV10-2 and TRBJ1-5, with D perhaps TRBD1 (5 bases). The CDR3 consists of 15 residues. Germline V CDR1 and CDR2: WSHSY, SAAADI. For the CDR3, the DNA is TGTGCCAGCAGTGAGTCCTGGATAGGGACCCAGCCCCAGCATTTT. It yields the protein CASSESWIGTQPQHF.

As for this clonotype: The junction and the germline gene differ at one end; a read error may be behind it. V is TRBV29-1 and J is TRBJ2-1; 7 nucleotides line up with TRBD2. The germline V gene has CDR1 SQVTM and CDR2 ANQGSEA. The CDR3 covers 14 residues. The DNA of the CDR3 is TGCAGCGTTGAAGATACAGGCCGCGGGGGTGAGCGGTTCTTC. Its protein product is CSVEDTGRGGERFF.

This chain connects TRBV4-1 to TRBJ2-1; D possibly corresponds to TRBD1 (7 bases). The CDR3 runs 17 residues. Germline V gives CDR1 MGHRA, CDR2 YSYEKL. The V and J ends lost 8 bases and 7 bases respectively, with 27 bases between them. The CDR3 DNA follows: TGCGCCAGCCGACAGGGTGTGAGCGCGGGGCCGGGGAATGAGCAGTTCTTC. This encodes CASRQGVSAGPGNEQFF.

The chain joins TRBV10-2 to TRBJ1-5; the D is unclear. Germline V gene sequence: CDR1 WSHSY, CDR2 SAAADI. This CDR3 is built from 12 residues. Trimming pared 6 bases from V and 6 bases from J, leaving 9 bases between. This CDR3 reads CASRDSPQPQHF. The CDR3 DNA follows: TGCGCCAGCAGAGATTCCCCTCAGCCCCAGCATTTT.

This clonotype was observed many times. This chain joins TRBV14 and TRBJ2-4; D may be TRBD1 or TRBD2 (5 bases each). This CDR3 spans 15 amino acids. In germline, CDR1 is SGHDN, CDR2 FVKESK. V shed 1 base and J shed 3 bases, with 10 bases lying between them. This CDR3 reads CASSQGGAVKNIQYF. The CDR3 coding sequence is TGTGCCAGCAGCCAAGGAGGGGCAGTCAAAAACATTCAGTACTTC.

In regard to this clonotype: This CDR3 fails to terminate in the conserved phenylalanine or tryptophan, so it likely reflects a read error. The chain has TRBV12-3 or TRBV12-4 and TRBJ2-4; 8 nucleotides match TRBD1. This CDR3 is 13 amino acids long. CDR3 region: CTSSRTGQNIQYY. CDR3 in DNA: TGTACCAGCAGTCGGACAGGGCAAAACATTCAGTACTAT.

Concerning this clonotype: The junction differs from germline at one of its ends, possibly a read error. The DNA for the CDR3 is TGTGCCAGCAGCTTGAAGAGAAACACCGGGAAGCTGTTTTTT. Protein: CASSLKRNTGKLFF. The V call is TRBV5-6, the J call TRBJ2-2; D may be TRBD2 (5 bases). CDR3 length equals 14 residues. Per germline, CDR1 SGHDT and CDR2 YYEEEE.

Concerning this clonotype: A read error is possible here, since a much larger clone lies one base away. This chain joins TRBV6-5 and TRBJ1-2, with 8 bases fitting TRBD1. This CDR3 is built from 13 residues. Germline CDR1 reads MNHEY; CDR2 reads SVGAGI. The CDR3 region has the DNA TGTGCCAGTCGACAGGGGAGTTCTCGCGGCTACAGCTTC. Protein sequence: CASRQGSSRGYSF.

There are many counts of this clonotype. The rearrangement links TRBV6-5 to TRBJ2-1; TRBD1 aligns across 8 bases. The CDR3 totals 12 residues. The V gene end was trimmed by 5 bases and the J gene end by 8 bases; junction bases not matched to a gene: 2. Germline V gene sequence: CDR1 MNHEY, CDR2 SVGAGI. CDR3 in DNA: TGTGCCAGCAGTACGACAGGGGATGAGCAGTTCTTC. It yields the protein CASSTTGDEQFF.

The gene calls are TRBV25-1 and TRBJ2-1, with TRBD1 matching 7 bases. Germline V gene lookup returns CDR1 MGHDK and CDR2 SYGVNS. This CDR3 spans 17 amino acids. J gave up 8 bases and V 3 bases, and 16 bases lay outside the gene matches. CDR3 loop: CASSETPGSEGADEQFF. As DNA, the CDR3 is TGTGCCAGCAGTGAGACCCCTGGCAGCGAGGGGGCAGATGAGCAGTTCTTC. Complete variable domain (other parts from reference TRBV25-1 and TRBJ2-1): EADIYQTPRYLVIGTGKKITLECSQTMGHDKMYWYQQDPGMELHLIHYSYGVNSTEKGDLSSESTVSRIRTEHFPLTLESARPSHTSQYLCASSETPGSEGADEQFFGPGTRLTVL.

This clonotype was seen many times. The genes are TRBV6-5 and TRBJ2-3; 8 nucleotides agree with TRBD2. This CDR3 has 17 residues. The germline V gene encodes CDR1 MNHEY and CDR2 SVGAGI. Trimming at V came to 4 bases and at J to 7 bases, leaving 16 bases not matched to a gene. Here the CDR3 DNA reads TGTGCCAGCAGTTCAGGGTCTAGCGGGTGGCCGCAACATACGCAGTATTTT. It yields the protein CASSSGSSGWPQHTQYF.

The chain recombines TRBV6-5 with TRBJ2-3; D is tentatively TRBD1 or TRBD2 (9 bases each). The CDR3 is 16 amino acids. V shed 5 bases and J shed 4 bases, with 19 bases lying between them. CDR1 is MNHEY and CDR2 is SVGAGI in the germline V gene. The CDR3 nucleotides are TGTGCCAGCAGTCGAGCGGGGGGACAGGGCTCAGATACGCAGTATTTT. Translated: CASSRAGGQGSDTQYF.

This chain connects TRBV5-1 to TRBJ2-5; 10 nucleotides agree with TRBD1. The CDR3 sequence is 16 residues long. The junction had 6 bases not matched to a gene; V was cut back by 0 bases and J by 4 bases. Germline CDR1 reads SGHRS; CDR2 reads YFSETQ. This chain's CDR3 is CASSLGLGQGRETQYF. CDR3 bases: TGCGCCAGCAGCTTGGGCTTGGGACAGGGGCGAGAGACCCAGTACTTC.

The chain links TRBV6-1 to TRBJ2-1; D remains unclear. Trimming pared 8 bases from V and 5 bases from J, leaving 13 bases between. The CDR3 extends over 13 amino acids. CDR1 is MNHNS and CDR2 is SASEGT in the germline V gene. The DNA of the CDR3 is TGTGCCAGCGACCCGAAAGAGAACAATGAGCAGTTCTTC. The encoded protein is CASDPKENNEQFF.

Remarks on this clonotype: A much more abundant neighbour one base away suggests this may be a read error. The chain carries TRBV29-1 and TRBJ2-3, with D tentatively TRBD1 (6 bases). This CDR3 contains 12 residues. Trimming cost V 8 bases and J 1 base, with 10 bases left between them. CDR1 is SQVTM and CDR2 is ANQGSEA in the germline V gene. The CDR3 protein is CSTGLGTDTQYF. The CDR3 nucleotides are TGCAGCACAGGGCTGGGCACAGATACGCAGTATTTT.

This clonotype showed up just a few times. This may arise from a read error, as a much more abundant clone is one base away. This chain's CDR3 is CASSLTGVSSDTQYF. The CDR3 DNA follows: TGCGCCAGCAGCTTGACGGGAGTCAGCTCAGATACGCAGTATTTT. The chain joins TRBV5-1 to TRBJ2-3; TRBD2 is a possible D gene (6 bases). The germline V gene has CDR1 SGHRS and CDR2 YFSETQ. The CDR3 is 15 residues long. Trimming pared 1 base from V and 4 bases from J, leaving 13 bases between.